The source of this TCR beta chain is a study of OX40 agonist ivuxolimab in advanced cancers. Study-wide background: In this cohort, patients received ivuxolimab, an agonistic anti-OX40 (CD134) antibody. Study-level results: Averaging showed that CD8+ T cells had more expanded clones than CD4+ did. At 0.1 to 3.0 mg/kg, CD4+ and CD8+ blood T cells expanded clonally by week 6. Compared with others, partial responders at 0.1-3.0 mg/kg displayed clonal expansion among the lowest.

TCRdb keeps only in-frame clones here, not all; method: immunoSEQ multiplex PCR. The table includes under 50,000 clones, about 89% detected once. A word on this clone: Its target is not known.

The TCR was taken from an adult with an advanced solid tumor such as melanoma, head and neck, liver or kidney cancer. Specimen: CD4+ or CD8+ T cells sorted from blood, collected in a trial of the OX40 agonist ivuxolimab.

CDR3 sequence (DNA): TGTGCCAGCAGCTTTTCCAGGAAAAACATTCAGTACTTC. As protein: CASSFSRKNIQYF. The rearrangement links TRBV11-2 to TRBJ2-4; D remains unclear. Deletions cut 3 bases from V and 4 bases from J, with 7 bases between. Germline V CDR1 and CDR2: SGHAT, FQNNGV. This CDR3 is built from 13 residues.